The 5 T cell receptor beta chains given below trace back to one sample, sequenced in a study of human T cells and chemical hapten exposure. Time point denoted: patch test 1, 2 weeks after DPC sensitization. The treatment was: therapeutic diphenylcyclopropenone sensitization with weekly scalp DPC. MiXCR, applied by TCRdb to the RACE reads, yields one record per CDR3 protein. The profile shows approximately 71,000 distinct CDR3 sequences, over 7.5% of them singletons. The source material was whole blood, sampled in connection with sensitization to the hapten diphenylcyclopropenone (DPC). The receptors derive from a woman aged 35 to 49 with alopecia areata. Some clones in this sample may be carry-over from other donors' samples.

This clonotype appeared many times. The chain links TRBV7-2 to TRBJ2-7, with TRBD2 as a possible D gene (7 bases). Trimming removed 0 bases at V and 2 bases at J, with 8 bases between. CDR1 and CDR2 (germline): SGHTA, FQGNSA. The CDR3 runs 14 residues. The CDR3 region is CASSLAGGPYEQYF. The CDR3 DNA reads as TGTGCCAGCAGCTTAGCGGGGGGGCCCTACGAGCAGTACTTC.

The chain carries TRBV7-2 and TRBJ1-3; no reliable D call. V dropped 5 bases and J dropped 0 bases, with 14 bases sitting between them. CDR1 is SGHTA, CDR2 FQGNSA, per germline. The CDR3 totals 16 residues. The CDR3 bases are TGTGCCAGCAGCCTCAGGACGGCCGTCTCTGGAAACACCATATATTTT. It yields the protein CASSLRTAVSGNTIYF.

This clonotype has ten or more counts. This chain joins TRBV7-2 and TRBJ2-6, with D uncertain. The ends were cut back, 1 base at V and 1 base at J, with 2 bases in the middle. This CDR3 spans 14 amino acids. Germline loops: CDR1 SGHTA, CDR2 FQGNSA. This CDR3 is CASSLGSGANVLTF. In DNA, the CDR3 is TGTGCCAGCAGCTTAGGGTCTGGGGCCAACGTCCTGACTTTC. The full variable domain, in which reference TRBV7-2 and TRBJ2-6 provide the parts outside the CDR3, is GAGVSQSPSNKVTEKGKDVELRCDPISGHTALYWYRQSLGQGLEFLIYFQGNSAPDKSGLPSDRFSAERTGGSVSTLTIQRTQQEDSAVYLCASSLGSGANVLTFGAGSRLTVL.

This chain uses TRBV2 with TRBJ2-7; a weak D match, TRBD2 (5 bases). Deletions cut 0 bases from V and 2 bases from J, with 14 bases between. This CDR3 region has 16 residues. Germline-derived CDR1 and CDR2 are SNHLY and FYNNEI. The CDR3 DNA is TGTGCCAGCAGTGAAGCGCTTCAGCGGCAACCCTACGAGCAGTACTTC. Translated, it gives CASSEALQRQPYEQYF.

CDR3 in DNA: TGTGCCAGCAGCCAAGAGACTAGCGGGGACTACAATGAGCAGTTCTTC. It is translated as CASSQETSGDYNEQFF. The J gene is TRBJ2-1, the V gene TRBV4-2, with TRBD2 matching 11 bases. V shed 0 bases and J 3 bases; nucleotides not matched to a gene: 1. The CDR3 runs 16 residues. Germline V lookup: CDR1 LGHNA, CDR2 YNFKEQ.